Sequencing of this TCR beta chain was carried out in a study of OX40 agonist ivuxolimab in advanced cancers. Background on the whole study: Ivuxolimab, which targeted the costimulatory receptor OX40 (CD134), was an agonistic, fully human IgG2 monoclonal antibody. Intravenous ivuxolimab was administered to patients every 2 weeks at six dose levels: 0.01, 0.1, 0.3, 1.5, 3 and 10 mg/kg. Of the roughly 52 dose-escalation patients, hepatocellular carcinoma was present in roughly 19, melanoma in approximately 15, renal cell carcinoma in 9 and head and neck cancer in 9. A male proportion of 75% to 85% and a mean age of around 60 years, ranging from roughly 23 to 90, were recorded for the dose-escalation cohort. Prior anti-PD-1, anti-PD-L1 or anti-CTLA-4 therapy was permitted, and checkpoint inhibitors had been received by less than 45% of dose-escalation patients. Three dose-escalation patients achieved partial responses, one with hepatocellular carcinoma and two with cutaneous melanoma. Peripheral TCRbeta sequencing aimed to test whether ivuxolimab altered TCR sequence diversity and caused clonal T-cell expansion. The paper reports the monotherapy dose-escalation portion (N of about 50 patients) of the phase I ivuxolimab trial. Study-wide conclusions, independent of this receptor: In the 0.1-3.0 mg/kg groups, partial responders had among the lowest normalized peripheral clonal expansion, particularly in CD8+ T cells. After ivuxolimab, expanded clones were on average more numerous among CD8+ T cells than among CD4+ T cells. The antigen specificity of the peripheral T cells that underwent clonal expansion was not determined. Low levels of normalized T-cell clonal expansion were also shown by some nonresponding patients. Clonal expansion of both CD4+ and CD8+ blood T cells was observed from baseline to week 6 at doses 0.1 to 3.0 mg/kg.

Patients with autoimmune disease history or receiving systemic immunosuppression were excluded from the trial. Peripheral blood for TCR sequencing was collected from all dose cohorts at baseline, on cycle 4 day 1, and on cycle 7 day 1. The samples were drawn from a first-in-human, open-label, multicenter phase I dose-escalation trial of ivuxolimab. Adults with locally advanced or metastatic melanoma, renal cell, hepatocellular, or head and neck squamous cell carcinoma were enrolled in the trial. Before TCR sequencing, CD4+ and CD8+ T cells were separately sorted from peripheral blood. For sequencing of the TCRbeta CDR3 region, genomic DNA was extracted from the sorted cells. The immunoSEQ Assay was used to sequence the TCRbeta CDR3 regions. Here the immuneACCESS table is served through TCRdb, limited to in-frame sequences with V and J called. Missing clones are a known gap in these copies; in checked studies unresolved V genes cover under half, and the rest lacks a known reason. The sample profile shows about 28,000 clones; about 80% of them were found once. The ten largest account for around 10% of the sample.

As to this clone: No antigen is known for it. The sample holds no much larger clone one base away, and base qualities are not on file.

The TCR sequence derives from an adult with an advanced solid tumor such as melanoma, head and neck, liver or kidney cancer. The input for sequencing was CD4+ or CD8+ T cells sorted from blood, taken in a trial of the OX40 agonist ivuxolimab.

The CDR3: CASSLADREDTEAFF. The DNA reads as follows: TGTGCCAGCAGCTTGGCGGACAGGGAAGACACTGAAGCTTTCTTT. Recombination linked TRBV7-2 to TRBJ1-1; 8 bases in between match TRBD1. The cysteine opens and the phenylalanine closes a CDR3 of 15 amino acids. Here the CDR3 DNA is all that survives: 45 bases in frame from base 1. V has 3 bases trimmed and J has 3 bases trimmed; junction bases matching no gene number 6. From a lookup of the germline V gene, CDR1 and CDR2 are SGHTA and FQGNSA.